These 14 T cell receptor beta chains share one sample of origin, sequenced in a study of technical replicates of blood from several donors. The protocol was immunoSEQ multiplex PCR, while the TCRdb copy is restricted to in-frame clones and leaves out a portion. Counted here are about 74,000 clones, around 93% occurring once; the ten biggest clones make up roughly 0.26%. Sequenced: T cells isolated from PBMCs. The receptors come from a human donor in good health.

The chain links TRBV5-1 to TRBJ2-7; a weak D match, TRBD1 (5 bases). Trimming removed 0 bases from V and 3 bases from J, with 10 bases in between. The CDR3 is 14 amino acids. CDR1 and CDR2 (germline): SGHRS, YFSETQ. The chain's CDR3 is CASSLDGQSYEQYF. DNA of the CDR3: TGCGCCAGCAGCTTGGATGGACAAAGCTACGAGCAGTACTTC.

CDR3 bases: TGTGCCAGCAGCGGACAGGGAAGGAATCAGCCCCAGCATTTT. As protein: CASSGQGRNQPQHF. The chain links TRBV2 to TRBJ1-5; TRBD1 matches at 8 bases. CDR1 is SNHLY, CDR2 FYNNEI, per germline. There are 14 residues in the CDR3. V trimming: 6 bases; J trimming: 4 bases; junction bases outside the gene matches: 5.

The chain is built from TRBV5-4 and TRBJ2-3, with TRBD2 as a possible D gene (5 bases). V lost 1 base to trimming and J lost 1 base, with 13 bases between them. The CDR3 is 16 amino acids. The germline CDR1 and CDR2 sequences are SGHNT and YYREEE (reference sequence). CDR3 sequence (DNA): TGTGCCAGCAGCTTGTTCCTTTACGGGGGCACAGATACGCAGTATTTT. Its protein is CASSLFLYGGTDTQYF.

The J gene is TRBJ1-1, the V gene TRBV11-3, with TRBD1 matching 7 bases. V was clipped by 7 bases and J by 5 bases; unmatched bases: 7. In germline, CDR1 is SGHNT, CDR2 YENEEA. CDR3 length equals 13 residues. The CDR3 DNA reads TGTGCCAGCACCACCGGGACAGTGACTGAAGCTTTCTTT. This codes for CASTTGTVTEAFF.

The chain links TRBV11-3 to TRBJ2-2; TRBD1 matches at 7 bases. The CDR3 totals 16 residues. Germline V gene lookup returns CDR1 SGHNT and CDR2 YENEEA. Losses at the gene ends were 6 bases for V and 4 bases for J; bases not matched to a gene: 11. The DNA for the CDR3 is TGTGCCAGCAGAGATCCATGGGACAGCTCCACCGGGGAGCTGTTTTTT. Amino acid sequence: CASRDPWDSSTGELFF.

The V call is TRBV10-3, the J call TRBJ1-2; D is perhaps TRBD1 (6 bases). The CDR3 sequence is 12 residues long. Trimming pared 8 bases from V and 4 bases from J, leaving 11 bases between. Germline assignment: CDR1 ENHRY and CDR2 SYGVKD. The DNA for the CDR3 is TGTGCCATCGGCCAGGGGACCTATGGCTACACCTTC. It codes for CAIGQGTYGYTF.

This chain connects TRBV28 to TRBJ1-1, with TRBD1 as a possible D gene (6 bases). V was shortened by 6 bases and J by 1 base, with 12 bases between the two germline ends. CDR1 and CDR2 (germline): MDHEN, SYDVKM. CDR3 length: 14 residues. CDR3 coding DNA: TGTGCCAGCAGCCCGGACAGATCGAACACTGAAGCTTTCTTT. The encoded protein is CASSPDRSNTEAFF.

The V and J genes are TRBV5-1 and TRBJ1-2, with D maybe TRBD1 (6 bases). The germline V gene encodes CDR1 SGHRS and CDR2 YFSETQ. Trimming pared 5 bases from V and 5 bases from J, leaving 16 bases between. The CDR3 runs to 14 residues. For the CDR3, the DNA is TGCGCCAGCAGAGGGGGATGGCTCGGTTATGGCTACACCTTC. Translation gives CASRGGWLGYGYTF.

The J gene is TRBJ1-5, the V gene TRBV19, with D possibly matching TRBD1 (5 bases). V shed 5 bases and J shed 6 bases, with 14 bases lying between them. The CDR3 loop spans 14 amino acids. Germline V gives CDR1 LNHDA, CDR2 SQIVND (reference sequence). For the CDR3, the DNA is TGTGCCAGTAGTGGAGGCAGGGAGGCTCAGCCCCAGCATTTT. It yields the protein CASSGGREAQPQHF.

This chain's CDR3 is CATSMRGDYGYTF. In nucleotides, the CDR3 is TGTGCCACCTCAATGCGGGGAGATTATGGCTACACCTTC. The chain recombines TRBV6-5 with TRBJ1-2; D gene ambiguous. This CDR3 has 13 residues. Germline V lookup: CDR1 MNHEY, CDR2 SVGAGI. Trimming cost V 10 bases and J 5 bases, with 17 bases left between them.

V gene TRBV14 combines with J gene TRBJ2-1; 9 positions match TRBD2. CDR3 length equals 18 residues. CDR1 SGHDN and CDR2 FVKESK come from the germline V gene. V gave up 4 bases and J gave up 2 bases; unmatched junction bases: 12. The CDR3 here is CASSLKREDRLTYNEQFF. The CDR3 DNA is TGTGCCAGCAGCCTAAAGCGGGAGGACCGATTAACCTACAATGAGCAGTTCTTC.

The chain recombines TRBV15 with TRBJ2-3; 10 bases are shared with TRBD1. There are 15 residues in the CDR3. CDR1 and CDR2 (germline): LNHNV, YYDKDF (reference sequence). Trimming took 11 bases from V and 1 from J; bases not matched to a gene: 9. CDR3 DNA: TGTGCCTCAAACTCCGGGACAGGGGGCACAGATACGCAGTATTTT. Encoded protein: CASNSGTGGTDTQYF.

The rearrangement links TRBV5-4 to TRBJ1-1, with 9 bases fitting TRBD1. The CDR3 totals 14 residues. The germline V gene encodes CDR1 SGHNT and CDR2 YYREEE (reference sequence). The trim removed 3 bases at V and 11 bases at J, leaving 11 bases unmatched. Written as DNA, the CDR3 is TGTGCCAGCAGCTCGAGGGACAGGGAGGCTGGCGCTTTCTTT. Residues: CASSSRDREAGAFF.

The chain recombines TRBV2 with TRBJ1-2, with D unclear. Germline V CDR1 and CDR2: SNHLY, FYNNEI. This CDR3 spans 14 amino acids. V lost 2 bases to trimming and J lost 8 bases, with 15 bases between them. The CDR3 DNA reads TGTGCCAGCAGTGAACGGGTAACGGAGGGAGGCTACACCTTC. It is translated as CASSERVTEGGYTF.